A selection of T cell receptor beta chains follows, all from one sample in a study of shared clonotypes between healthy human individuals. Sequencing was performed with immunoSEQ multiplex PCR; in TCRdb, only in-frame clones are kept and a portion is missing. In the table there are 190,000 or so clones, around 93% of which are singletons. Sequencing was carried out using naive CD4+ T cells sorted from blood. The receptor set was obtained from a woman aged 25 to 39 in good health. CDR3s include the opening cysteine and the closing phenylalanine or tryptophan. A D gene is named only where the DNA matches it firmly. The size field is filled for only some rows; it gives once, few, many or a size class.

v_call: TRBV7-8; j_call: TRBJ1-2; clone_size: NA; d_call: NA; cdr3_aa: CASSPRDTSYGYTF; cdr3_nt: TGTGCCAGCAGTCCCAGGGACACCAGCTATGGCTACACCTTC
v_call: TRBV19; j_call: TRBJ2-2; clone_size: NA; d_call: TRBD2; cdr3_aa: CASSLTSGLAGGELFF; cdr3_nt: TGTGCCAGTAGTCTCACTAGCGGGCTCGCGGGCGGGGAGCTGTTTTTT
v_call: TRBV7-9; j_call: TRBJ2-5; clone_size: NA; d_call: TRBD2; cdr3_aa: CASSLTSGSNWETQYF; cdr3_nt: TGTGCCAGCAGCCTGACTAGCGGGAGCAACTGGGAGACCCAGTACTTC
v_call: TRBV5-6; j_call: TRBJ1-2; clone_size: once; d_call: NA; cdr3_aa: CASSVGHYGYTF; cdr3_nt: TGTGCCAGCAGCGTGGGCCACTATGGCTACACCTTC
v_call: TRBV7-9; j_call: TRBJ2-1; clone_size: NA; d_call: NA; cdr3_aa: CASSLGGRDEQFF; cdr3_nt: TGTGCCAGCAGCTTAGGAGGGCGGGATGAGCAGTTCTTC
v_call: TRBV9; j_call: TRBJ1-6; clone_size: NA; d_call: TRBD1; cdr3_aa: CASSVGTGNSPLHF; cdr3_nt: TGTGCCAGCAGCGTTGGGACAGGAAATTCACCCCTCCACTTT
v_call: TRBV11-2; j_call: TRBJ2-5; clone_size: NA; d_call: NA; cdr3_aa: CASSFLGANQETQYF; cdr3_nt: TGTGCCAGCAGCTTTTTAGGGGCCAACCAAGAGACCCAGTACTTC
v_call: TRBV27; j_call: TRBJ2-7; clone_size: NA; d_call: NA; cdr3_aa: CASRDGTGGYEQYF; cdr3_nt: TGTGCCAGCAGAGATGGGACGGGCGGCTACGAGCAGTACTTC
v_call: TRBV28; j_call: TRBJ1-4; clone_size: NA; d_call: NA; cdr3_aa: CASSPSVRATNEKLFF; cdr3_nt: TGTGCCAGCAGTCCTTCCGTCAGAGCAACTAATGAAAAACTGTTTTTT
v_call: TRBV5-4; j_call: TRBJ1-4; clone_size: NA; d_call: NA; cdr3_aa: CASSLGADEKLFF; cdr3_nt: TGTGCCAGCAGTTTAGGGGCAGATGAAAAACTGTTTTTT
v_call: TRBV27; j_call: TRBJ2-7; clone_size: once; d_call: TRBD2; cdr3_aa: CASRTTARLAGGGYEQYF; cdr3_nt: TGTGCCAGCAGAACAACCGCCAGGCTAGCGGGAGGAGGGTACGAGCAGTACTTC
v_call: TRBV18; j_call: TRBJ2-6; clone_size: NA; d_call: NA; cdr3_aa: CASSPLESGANVLTF; cdr3_nt: TGTGCCAGCTCACCACTGGAATCTGGGGCCAACGTCCTGACTTTC
v_call: TRBV11-2; j_call: TRBJ2-7; clone_size: NA; d_call: NA; cdr3_aa: CASSPTADEQYF; cdr3_nt: TGTGCCAGCAGCCCCACAGCGGACGAGCAGTACTTC
v_call: TRBV19; j_call: TRBJ2-3; clone_size: NA; d_call: NA; cdr3_aa: CASTSRGVDTQYF; cdr3_nt: TGTGCCAGTACTAGCAGAGGAGTCGATACGCAGTATTTT
v_call: TRBV19; j_call: TRBJ2-1; clone_size: NA; d_call: TRBD2; cdr3_aa: CASSWRTSGDEQFF; cdr3_nt: TGTGCCAGTAGTTGGCGGACTAGCGGCGATGAGCAGTTCTTC
v_call: TRBV5-5; j_call: TRBJ2-7; clone_size: NA; d_call: TRBD1; cdr3_aa: CASSSTPRDRGYEQYF; cdr3_nt: TGTGCCAGCAGCTCTACACCCCGGGACAGGGGCTACGAGCAGTACTTC
v_call: TRBV19; j_call: TRBJ1-1; clone_size: once; d_call: TRBD1; cdr3_aa: CASSIGQGWGTEAFF; cdr3_nt: TGTGCCAGTAGTATAGGACAGGGGTGGGGGACTGAAGCTTTCTTT
v_call: TRBV7-6; j_call: TRBJ1-5; clone_size: NA; d_call: NA; cdr3_aa: CASSLSREQPQHF; cdr3_nt: TGTGCCAGCAGCTTATCCCGGGAGCAGCCCCAGCATTTT
v_call: TRBV27; j_call: TRBJ2-1; clone_size: NA; d_call: TRBD2; cdr3_aa: CASSPYPPSLAGGVEQFF; cdr3_nt: TGTGCCAGCAGCCCTTATCCACCTTCACTAGCGGGAGGAGTCGAGCAGTTCTTC
v_call: TRBV6-6; j_call: TRBJ2-4; clone_size: NA; d_call: NA; cdr3_aa: CASSYERSFKNIQYF; cdr3_nt: TGTGCCAGCAGTTACGAGCGGTCCTTCAAAAACATTCAGTACTTC
v_call: TRBV4-1; j_call: TRBJ2-1; clone_size: once; d_call: NA; cdr3_aa: CASSPDSYEQFF; cdr3_nt: TGCGCCAGCAGCCCAGACAGTTATGAGCAGTTCTTC
v_call: TRBV28; j_call: TRBJ2-7; clone_size: NA; d_call: TRBD1; cdr3_aa: CASSLGDRDYEQYF; cdr3_nt: TGTGCCAGCAGTTTGGGAGACAGGGACTACGAGCAGTACTTC
v_call: TRBV2; j_call: TRBJ2-1; clone_size: NA; d_call: TRBD2; cdr3_aa: CASSIAGNNEQFF; cdr3_nt: TGTGCCAGCAGTATAGCGGGTAACAATGAGCAGTTCTTC
v_call: TRBV7-2; j_call: TRBJ2-5; clone_size: NA; d_call: NA; cdr3_aa: CASSSSGIKETQYF; cdr3_nt: TGTGCCAGCAGCTCGTCCGGGATCAAAGAGACCCAGTACTTC
v_call: TRBV28; j_call: TRBJ2-3; clone_size: NA; d_call: NA; cdr3_aa: CASSFRSRVDTQYF; cdr3_nt: TGTGCCAGCAGTTTTCGATCGCGAGTTGATACGCAGTATTTT
v_call: TRBV5-4; j_call: TRBJ2-2; clone_size: NA; d_call: TRBD1; cdr3_aa: CASSPTGTGNTGELFF; cdr3_nt: TGTGCCAGCAGCCCGACCGGGACAGGGAACACCGGGGAGCTGTTTTTT
v_call: TRBV7-8; j_call: TRBJ2-7; clone_size: NA; d_call: NA; cdr3_aa: CASSSGGPYEQYF; cdr3_nt: TGTGCCAGCAGCTCCGGGGGGCCCTACGAGCAGTACTTC
v_call: TRBV28; j_call: TRBJ1-1; clone_size: NA; d_call: NA; cdr3_aa: CASSLFVTEAFF; cdr3_nt: TGTGCCAGCAGTTTATTTGTCACTGAAGCTTTCTTT
v_call: TRBV21-1; j_call: TRBJ2-5; clone_size: NA; d_call: NA; cdr3_aa: CASSKPGGRETQYF; cdr3_nt: TGTGCCAGCAGCAAACCCGGGGGCAGAGAGACCCAGTACTTC
v_call: TRBV18; j_call: TRBJ2-7; clone_size: NA; d_call: NA; cdr3_aa: CASSLDLAYEQYF; cdr3_nt: TGTGCCAGCTCACTGGACCTTGCCTACGAGCAGTACTTC
v_call: TRBV6-1; j_call: TRBJ2-7; clone_size: NA; d_call: NA; cdr3_aa: CASLGTSYEQYF; cdr3_nt: TGTGCCAGCCTAGGCACCTCCTACGAGCAGTACTTC
v_call: TRBV19; j_call: TRBJ2-7; clone_size: NA; d_call: TRBD1; cdr3_aa: CASSADRESYEQYF; cdr3_nt: TGTGCCAGTAGTGCAGACAGGGAGTCCTACGAGCAGTACTTC
v_call: TRBV9; j_call: TRBJ2-1; clone_size: NA; d_call: TRBD2; cdr3_aa: CASSNRLAPYNEQFF; cdr3_nt: TGTGCCAGCAGCAACCGACTAGCGCCCTACAATGAGCAGTTCTTC
v_call: TRBV5-4; j_call: TRBJ2-5; clone_size: NA; d_call: NA; cdr3_aa: CASSANGPLGETQYF; cdr3_nt: TGTGCCAGCAGCGCCAACGGACCCCTCGGAGAGACCCAGTACTTC
v_call: TRBV6-5; j_call: TRBJ2-7; clone_size: NA; d_call: TRBD1; cdr3_aa: CASSYSGTGDHEQYF; cdr3_nt: TGTGCCAGCAGTTACTCGGGGACAGGGGACCACGAGCAGTACTTC
v_call: TRBV5-4; j_call: TRBJ2-1; clone_size: NA; d_call: NA; cdr3_aa: CASSAGTTGPLSWEQFF; cdr3_nt: TGTGCCAGCAGCGCGGGGACAACGGGACCCCTCTCTTGGGAGCAGTTCTTC
v_call: TRBV27; j_call: TRBJ2-1; clone_size: NA; d_call: TRBD2; cdr3_aa: CASSSSSGGLSYNEQFF; cdr3_nt: TGTGCCAGCAGTTCATCTAGCGGCGGTTTATCCTACAATGAGCAGTTCTTC
v_call: TRBV10-1; j_call: TRBJ2-1; clone_size: NA; d_call: NA; cdr3_aa: CASSEGSSYNEQFF; cdr3_nt: TGCGCCAGCAGTGAAGGTAGCTCCTACAATGAGCAGTTCTTC
v_call: TRBV28; j_call: TRBJ2-7; clone_size: NA; d_call: NA; cdr3_aa: CASSTDTSYEQYF; cdr3_nt: TGTGCCAGCAGCACGGACACTTCCTACGAGCAGTACTTC